This T cell receptor beta chain was recovered during a study of T cell repertoires in cytomegalovirus infection (dated by TCRdb to between 2018 and 2021). Regarding the study in general: The peptide stimulations were aimed at well-studied HLA-B-restricted epitopes as well as recently identified HLA-C-restricted CMV epitopes, whose presentation resists viral immunomodulation. Donor HLA type was relevant to the analysis, as public TCR beta signatures indicated carriage of CMV infection together with the matching HLA type. What the work shows at the level of the full study, not this receptor alone: Carriers of CMV infection plus the relevant HLA type were discriminated by the cumulative frequency of public TCR beta family members in the study cohort and in an independent approximately 340-donor cohort. The ex vivo response was dominated by HLA-C-restricted CMV-specific TCR beta clonotypes, and the single most frequent clonotype in two of eight donors was supplied by these HLA-C-restricted clonotypes.

This clonotype was counted ten times or more. No antigen is known for it. The sample holds no much larger clone one base away, and base qualities are not on file. The treatment or condition label corresponds to: in vitro stimulation with specific CMV peptide epitopes to enrich CMV-specific T cells. Instrument on record: Illumina HiSeq 1500. TCRdb trimmed the raw reads at Q25, called clones with MiXCR and kept productive beta chains. CDR3 protein duplicates are merged, each entry listing the most common genes and DNA. For this sample the table gives approximately 500,000 distinct CDR3 sequences, of which roughly 34% were detected only once. Roughly 16% of the sample comes from the top ten. The TCR originated in a human donor in good health (CMV status not recorded). Some clones in this sample may be carry-over from other donors' samples. The material was cultured PBMCs, obtained from culture after CMV antigen stimulation.

The DNA sequence follows: TGTGCCAGCAGTTTTTACTCCTATAATTCACCCCTCCACTTT. Its coded protein is CASSFYSYNSPLHF. The rearranged chain carries TRBV27 and TRBJ1-6; the D gene is unclear. From a lookup of the germline V gene (reference sequence), CDR1 and CDR2 are MNHEY and SMNVEV. The CDR3, cysteine through phenylalanine, is 14 amino acids long. The read is trimmed to its CDR3 DNA, 42 bases read in frame from base 1. V is shortened by 3 bases, J by 0 bases, and the region joining them spans 3 bases.